The T cell receptor beta chain described here comes from a study of tumor and adjacent non-tumor tissue in lung cancer (dated by TCRdb to between 2017 and 2018). Regarding the research as a whole: Patients with adenocarcinoma (approximately twelve), squamous cell carcinoma (2) and small cell lung cancer (1) were included in the cohort. The roughly 15 patients were aged roughly 30 to 76 years, included 10 men and 5 women, and had TNM stage I to III disease. In total, sequencing yielded approximately 130,000,000 productive TCRbeta reads, which works out to an average of around 4.2 million reads per sample. TCRbeta CDR3 sequencing was performed on a few dozen paired specimens, with one tumor sample and one normal lung sample collected per patient. The study compared bulk TCRbeta repertoires between lung tumor tissue and matched distant non-tumor lung tissue from some 14 lung cancer patients.

Bulk unsorted tissue served as the source for RNA extraction, and RNA quality was assessed using a NanoDrop ND-1000 and an Agilent 2100. Distant non-tumor tissue taken more than 3 cm from the tumor edge was used as the normal lung sample. All donors had newly diagnosed lung cancer, had not received prior chemotherapy, and were admitted for thoracic surgery in China between August and November 2014. Patients with previous radiotherapy or chemotherapy, or with another concurrent cancer, were excluded from the study. Pieces of surgical tissue measuring roughly 1-2.1 cm3 were kept in RNAlater solution and held at -80 degrees C until needed. The method was multiplex PCR. The instrument given in TCRdb is Illumina HiSeq 2500. TCRbeta libraries were built by three rounds of nested PCR using primers (Table S4), following protocols modified from ARM-PCR. Before sequencing, PCR products in the 200-500 bp range were cut out of the gel and cleaned up using the QIAquick gel extraction kit. The authors processed their data as follows. Reads were cleaned with Trimmomatic, merged with FLASH into complete CDR3 sequences, and assigned to V(D)J germline segments with MiTCR. VDJtools was used to compute clonal diversity as the inverse Simpson's index. Productive reads were defined as in-frame sequences without a premature stop codon. In TCRdb, the public reads were trimmed at Q25 with fastp and aligned with MiXCR, with productive beta chains retained. Each entry is one CDR3 protein sequence, shown with its most common DNA and genes. None of the V and J calls come from the authors' own analysis; TCRdb made them. The sample contains about 100,000 distinct CDR3 sequences, 55% to 65% of them found a single time. In total, the top ten clones hold approximately 19% of the sample.

CDR3 length: 15 amino acids, cysteine to phenylalanine. The kept DNA is CDR3 alone, 45 bases in frame from the first base. The germline V gene (reference sequence) provides CDR1 DFQATT and CDR2 SNEGSKA. Trimmed from V: 1 base; trimmed from J: 5 bases; junction bases lacking a gene match: 4. What the study reported, not specific to this receptor: Significantly higher TCR diversity was found in younger patients, and higher tumor TCR diversity was associated with shorter overall and disease-free survival. The methods do not name the sequencing platform or mention unique molecular identifiers. Because peripheral blood was not sequenced, the blood TCRbeta repertoires of the lung cancer patients in the study went unexamined. Only approximately 14 patients were included in the cohort, and the need for larger samples and more detailed clinical data was noted by the authors. Tumor tissue showed significantly higher TCR diversity (inverse Simpson) than normal lung tissue, at around 450 vs 150 (P = 0.0075, Mann-Whitney U test). In normal lung, the top 100 clones accounted for a significantly larger cumulative share of the repertoire than in tumor tissue.

This clonotype has ten or more counts. No antigen is known for it. No clone much larger than this one lies a single base away; base qualities are absent. The specimen sequenced was distant non-tumor lung tissue. This chain is built from TRBV20-1 and TRBJ2-2; 10 central nucleotides agree with TRBD2. This TCR derives from a man between 25 and 39 years old with non-small cell lung cancer. The bases are TGCAGTGCTAGAGGCTCTAGCGGGAGTACCGGGGAGCTGTTTTTT. Its coded protein is CSARGSSGSTGELFF.